A single sample gave rise to the 10 T cell receptor beta chains below, sequenced in a study of PD-L1 blockade in urothelial cancer (dated 2017 in TCRdb). Library preparation employed the immunoSEQ multiplex PCR assay. TCRdb re-hosts the immuneACCESS table, in-frame sequences only. Its copies lack some clones; in the studies checked, an unresolved V gene accounts for under half of them, and the cause for the rest is not known. The sample table contains fewer than 45,000 clones; only one count was recorded for around nine tenths of them. 20% to 25% of the sample comes from the top ten. The sample's time point, from its label and the paper: pretreatment peripheral blood. The specimen comprised PBMCs, sampled around atezolizumab (anti-PD-L1) treatment. The receptors were sampled from a donor at least 40 years old with urothelial cancer.

This clone has more than one count but fewer than ten. The chain links TRBV2 to TRBJ2-1; 15 nucleotides match TRBD2. There are 16 residues in the CDR3. Looked up from germline, CDR1 is SNHLY and CDR2 is FYNNEI. V shed 6 bases, J shed 6 bases, and the junction held 6 bases outside the gene matches. The CDR3 DNA reads as TGTGCCAGCAGCTTTCGGGGACTAGCGGGGGGCAATGAGCAGTTCTTC. Translated, it gives CASSFRGLAGGNEQFF.

This chain uses TRBV7-9 with TRBJ2-3, with 10 positions matching TRBD2. Germline CDR1 is SEHNR and CDR2 is FQNEAQ (reference sequence). The CDR3 totals 15 residues. The V segment lost 5 bases and the J segment 2 bases; nucleotides outside the gene matches: 4. DNA of the CDR3: TGTGCCAGCAGCCGACTAGCGGGCATCACAGATACGCAGTATTTT. Translating gives CASSRLAGITDTQYF.

The chain links TRBV11-3 to TRBJ2-7; 8 bases are shared with TRBD1. This CDR3 region has 14 residues. The J segment lost 3 bases and the V segment lost 3 bases, leaving 4 bases of the junction unmatched. From germline, CDR1 is SGHNT and CDR2 YENEEA. The CDR3 region is CASSFGQGIYEQYF. The CDR3 region has the DNA TGTGCCAGCAGCTTTGGACAGGGCATCTACGAGCAGTACTTC. The whole variable domain, filled in from reference TRBV11-3 and TRBJ2-7, reads EAGVVQSPRYKIIEKKQPVAFWCNPISGHNTLYWYLQNLGQGPELLIRYENEEAVDDSQLPKDRFSAERLKGVDSTLKIQPAELGDSAVYLCASSFGQGIYEQYFGPGTRLTVT.

V gene TRBV6-1 combines with J gene TRBJ2-1; 9 bases map to TRBD1. The CDR3 spans 15 residues. From germline, CDR1 is MNHNS and CDR2 SASEGT. J gave up 10 bases and V 7 bases, and 14 bases lay outside the gene matches. As DNA, the CDR3 is TGTGCCAGCACTCGGGGACAGGGCACAAGGTTAGAGCAGTTCTTC. Its translation is CASTRGQGTRLEQFF.

The rearrangement joins TRBV28 to TRBJ2-3, with D perhaps matching TRBD2 (6 bases). From germline, CDR1 is MDHEN and CDR2 SYDVKM. V lost 3 bases and J lost 9, with 19 bases in between. CDR3 length equals 15 residues. DNA for the CDR3: TGTGCCAGCAGTTTCGGGGGAACTGGTATGGTCACGCAGTATTTT. Translated: CASSFGGTGMVTQYF.

The chain carries TRBV12-5 and TRBJ1-1; TRBD1 is a possible D gene (6 bases). The CDR3 is made up of 14 amino acids. Germline V CDR1 and CDR2: LGHNT, FRNRAP. Trimming removed 3 bases from V and 2 bases from J, with 10 bases in between. CDR3 sequence: CASGFRDTNTEAFF. The CDR3 DNA reads as TGTGCTAGTGGTTTCCGGGACACCAACACTGAAGCTTTCTTT.

The rearrangement links TRBV5-8 to TRBJ1-5, with D maybe TRBD1 (6 bases). Germline V gene lookup returns CDR1 SGHTS and CDR2 YDEGEE. The CDR3 has 15 amino acids. Trimming stripped 0 bases from V and 3 bases from J, with 10 bases between. DNA for the CDR3: TGTGCCAGCAGCTTGGGGGACACCTTCAATCAGCCCCAGCATTTT. Its protein is CASSLGDTFNQPQHF.

The chain uses TRBV18 and TRBJ2-7; D is possibly TRBD2 (6 bases). The CDR3 has 16 residues. The germline V and J ends were trimmed by 3 bases and 4 bases, with 19 bases remaining between them. CDR1 and CDR2 from the germline V gene are KGHSH and LQKENI. The CDR3 protein is CASSPPPGVLVYEQYF. The CDR3 region has the DNA TGTGCCAGCTCACCCCCCCCGGGAGTCTTGGTGTACGAGCAGTACTTC.

This chain joins TRBV15 and TRBJ1-1, with 9 bases that match TRBD1. With V trimmed by 5 bases and J by 8 bases, 6 bases remained unmatched. The CDR3 is 13 residues long. Germline CDR1 and CDR2: LNHNV and YYDKDF (reference sequence). As DNA, the CDR3 is TGTGCCACCAGCGGACAGGGGATAAAAGAAGCTTTCTTT. This codes for CATSGQGIKEAFF.

The J gene is TRBJ1-3, the V gene TRBV10-3, with a weak D call TRBD1 (5 bases). Germline lookup yields CDR1 ENHRY and CDR2 SYGVKD. This CDR3 contains 12 residues. The V and J ends lost 3 bases and 10 bases respectively, with 10 bases between them. The CDR3: CAISDQGRTIYF. The CDR3 region has the DNA TGTGCCATCAGTGATCAGGGTCGGACCATATATTTT.